This T cell receptor beta chain was sequenced for a study of blood T cell repertoires in COVID-19. For the study at large: The study drew acute and convalescent COVID-19 samples from the United States, Italy and Spain. T cells, B-cell-depleted T cells, or PBMCs provided the cDNA or gDNA that served as material.

Individuals drawn from under 30 US areas were about 18 to 90 years old. For recovered donors of Cohort 3, there were two negative PCRs, clearance, or symptom resolution. Sequencing was performed with immunoSEQ multiplex PCR; in TCRdb, only in-frame clones are kept and a portion is missing. Among a few hundred thousand clones, about 85% were seen once, and the ten largest hold over 15%. There are 14 residues in the CDR3. V lost 6 bases, J lost 1 base, and 5 bases stayed unmatched. Germline CDR1 is MNHEY and CDR2 is SMNVEV (reference sequence). The count of this clone is one. This chain uses TRBV27 with TRBJ1-1, with 7 nucleotides matching TRBD1. The source is a man aged 35 to 55 who had recovered from COVID-19. Sequences were obtained from PBMCs or T cells enriched from blood (not recorded which). CDR3 sequence: CASSPRGWNTEAFF. DNA of the CDR3: TGTGCCAGCAGCCCCAGGGGGTGGAACACTGAAGCTTTCTTT.